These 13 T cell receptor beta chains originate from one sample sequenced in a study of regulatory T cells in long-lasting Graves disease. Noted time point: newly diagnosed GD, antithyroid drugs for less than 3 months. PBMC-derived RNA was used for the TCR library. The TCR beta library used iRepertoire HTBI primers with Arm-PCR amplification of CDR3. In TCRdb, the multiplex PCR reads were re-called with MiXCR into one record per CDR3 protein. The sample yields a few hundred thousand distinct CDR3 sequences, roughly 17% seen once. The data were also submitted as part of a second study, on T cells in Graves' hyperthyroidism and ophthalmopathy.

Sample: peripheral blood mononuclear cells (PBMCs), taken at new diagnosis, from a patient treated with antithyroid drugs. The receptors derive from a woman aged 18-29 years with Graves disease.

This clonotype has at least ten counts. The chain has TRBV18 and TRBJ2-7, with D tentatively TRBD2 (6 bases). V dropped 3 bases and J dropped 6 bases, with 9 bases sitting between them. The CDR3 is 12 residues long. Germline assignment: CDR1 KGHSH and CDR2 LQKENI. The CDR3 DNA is TGTGCCAGCTCACCTGGGGGAGGCGAGCAGTACTTC. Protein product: CASSPGGGEQYF.

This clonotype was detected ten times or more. The CDR3 bases are TGTGCCAGCAGTTTGCAGGAGGGCGTCTACAATGAGCAGTTCTTC. Protein product: CASSLQEGVYNEQFF. This sequence joins TRBV12-3 or TRBV12-4 and TRBJ2-1, with a tentative D call TRBD2 (6 bases). This CDR3 is built from 15 residues. V lost 3 bases, J lost 3 bases, and 12 bases lay in between.

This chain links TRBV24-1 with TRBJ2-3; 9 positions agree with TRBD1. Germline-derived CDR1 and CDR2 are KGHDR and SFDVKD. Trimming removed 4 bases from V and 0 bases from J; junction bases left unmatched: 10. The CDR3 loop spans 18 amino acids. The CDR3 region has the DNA TGTGCCACCAGTGACCCCCTTCCGACAGGGGGGAGCACAGATACGCAGTATTTT. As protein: CATSDPLPTGGSTDTQYF.

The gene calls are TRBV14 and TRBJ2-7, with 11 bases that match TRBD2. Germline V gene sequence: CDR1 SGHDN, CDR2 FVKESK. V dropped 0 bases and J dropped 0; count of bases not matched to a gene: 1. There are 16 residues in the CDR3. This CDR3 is CASSQDGTSGSYEQYF. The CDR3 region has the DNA TGTGCCAGCAGCCAAGATGGGACTAGCGGCTCCTACGAGCAGTACTTC.

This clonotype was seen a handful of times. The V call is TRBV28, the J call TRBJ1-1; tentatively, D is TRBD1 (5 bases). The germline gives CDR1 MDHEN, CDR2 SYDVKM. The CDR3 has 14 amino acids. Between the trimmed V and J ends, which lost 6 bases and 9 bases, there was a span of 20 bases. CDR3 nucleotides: TGTGCCAGCAGCGTCCCGGGACCGCGCCTTAAAGCTTTCTTT. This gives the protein CASSVPGPRLKAFF. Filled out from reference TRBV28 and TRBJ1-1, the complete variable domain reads DVKVTQSSRYLVKRTGEKVFLECVQDMDHENMFWYRQDPGLGLRLIYFSYDVKMKEKGDIPEGYSVSREKKERFSLILESASTNQTSMYLCASSVPGPRLKAFFGQGTRLTVV.

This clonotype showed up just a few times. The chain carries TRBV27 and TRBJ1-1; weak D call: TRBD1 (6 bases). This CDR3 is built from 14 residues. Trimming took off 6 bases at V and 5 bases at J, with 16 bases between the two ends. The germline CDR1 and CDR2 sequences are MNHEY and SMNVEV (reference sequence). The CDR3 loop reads CASRLRGQVTEAFF. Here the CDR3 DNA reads TGTGCCAGCAGACTCAGGGGCCAAGTGACTGAAGCTTTCTTT.

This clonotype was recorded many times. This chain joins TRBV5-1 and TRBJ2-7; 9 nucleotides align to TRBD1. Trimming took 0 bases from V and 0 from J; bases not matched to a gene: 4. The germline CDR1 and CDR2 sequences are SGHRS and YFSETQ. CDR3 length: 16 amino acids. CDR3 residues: CASSLDWTGDSYEQYF. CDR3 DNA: TGCGCCAGCAGCTTGGATTGGACAGGGGACTCCTACGAGCAGTACTTC. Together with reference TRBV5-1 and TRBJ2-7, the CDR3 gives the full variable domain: KAGVTQTPRYLIKTRGQQVTLSCSPISGHRSVSWYQQTPGQGLQFLFEYFSETQRNKGNFPGRFSGRQFSNSRSEMNVSTLELGDSALYLCASSLDWTGDSYEQYFGPGTRLTVT.

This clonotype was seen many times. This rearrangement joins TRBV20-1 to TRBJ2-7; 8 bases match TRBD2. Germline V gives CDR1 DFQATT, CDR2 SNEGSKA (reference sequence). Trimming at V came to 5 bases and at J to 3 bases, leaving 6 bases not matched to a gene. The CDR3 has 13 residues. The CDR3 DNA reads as TGCAGTGCTCAAAGCGGGAGTCACTACGAGCAGTACTTC. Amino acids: CSAQSGSHYEQYF.

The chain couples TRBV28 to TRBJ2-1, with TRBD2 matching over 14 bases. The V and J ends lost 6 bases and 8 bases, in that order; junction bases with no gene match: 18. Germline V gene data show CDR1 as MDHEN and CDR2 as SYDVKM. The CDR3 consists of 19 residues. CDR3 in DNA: TGTGCCAGCAGACATTTGGTCCGGACTAGCGGGGGGCGCGGCGATGAGCAGTTCTTC. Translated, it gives CASRHLVRTSGGRGDEQFF.

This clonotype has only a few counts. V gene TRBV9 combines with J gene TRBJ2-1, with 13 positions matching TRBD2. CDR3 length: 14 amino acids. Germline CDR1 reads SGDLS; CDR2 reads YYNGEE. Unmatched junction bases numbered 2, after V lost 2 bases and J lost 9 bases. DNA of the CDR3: TGTGCCAGCAGCGTGACTAGCGGGGGGCCTGAGCAGTTCTTC. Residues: CASSVTSGGPEQFF.

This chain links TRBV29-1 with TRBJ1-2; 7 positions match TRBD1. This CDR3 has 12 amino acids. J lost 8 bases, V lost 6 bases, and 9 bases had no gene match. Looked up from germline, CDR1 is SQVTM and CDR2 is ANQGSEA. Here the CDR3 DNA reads TGCAGCGTGAACAGGGGAGGTAAAGGCTACACCTTC. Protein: CSVNRGGKGYTF.

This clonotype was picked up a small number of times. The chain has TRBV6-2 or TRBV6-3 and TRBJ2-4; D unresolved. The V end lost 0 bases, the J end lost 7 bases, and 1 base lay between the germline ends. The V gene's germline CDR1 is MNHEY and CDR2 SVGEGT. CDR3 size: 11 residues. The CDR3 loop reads CASSYSNIQYF. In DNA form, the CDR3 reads TGTGCCAGCAGTTACTCCAACATTCAGTACTTC.

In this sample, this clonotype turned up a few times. The chain's CDR3 is CASSQVAGNTGELFF. The CDR3, as DNA: TGTGCCAGCAGCCAAGTAGCGGGGAACACCGGGGAGCTGTTTTTT. The chain joins TRBV4-2 to TRBJ2-2; 7 bases are a match to TRBD2. The germline V gene has CDR1 LGHNA and CDR2 YNFKEQ. Germline trimming cut 1 base from V and 1 base from J; bases unmatched to any gene: 0. This CDR3 region has 15 residues.